In its sample, the clone carrying this T cell receptor beta chain ranks as medium-sized. Its antigen remains unknown. Documented treatment: approximately nine-day PBMC culture with coronavirus spike peptide pools or control peptides (ViraFEST assay). CD4+ T cells that came from the unexposed donor were collected before the COVID-19 pandemic (2011-2018). The authors cultured fewer than 2.5 million PBMCs per well with roughly 10 IU/ml IL-2 and 8 to 10 ug/ml peptide pools. Negative selection purified CD4+ T cells after less than 11 days of culture. Sequencing of the DNA from cultured CD4+ T cells was carried out with the Oncomine TCR Beta short-read assay. TCRdb used MiXCR to reprocess the PCR reads, holding one entry per CDR3 protein. In the table there are approximately 6,200 distinct CDR3 sequences, roughly a quarter of which are singletons. V dropped 6 bases and J dropped 0 bases, with 12 bases sitting between them. In germline, CDR1 is DFQATT, CDR2 SNEGSKA (reference sequence). This CDR3 is built from 14 residues.

The source of the sample is a study of vaccination and CD4 T cells after COVID-19. Study overall: Post-COVID samples had a sampling time that fell a median roughly 98 days after diagnosis (range 35 to 161). Study-wide findings and caveats: Nearly all convalescent vaccine-specific clones, 304 of 307, recognized only SARS-CoV-2 spike.

The origin of this receptor is a human donor in good health. This chain joins TRBV20-1 and TRBJ1-5, with D unclear. Sequenced input: CD4+ T cells from blood, cultured in vitro. Here the CDR3 DNA reads TGCAGTGCGGGAGGGTTGGGTAGCAATCAGCCCCAGCATTTT. Translation: CSAGGLGSNQPQHF.